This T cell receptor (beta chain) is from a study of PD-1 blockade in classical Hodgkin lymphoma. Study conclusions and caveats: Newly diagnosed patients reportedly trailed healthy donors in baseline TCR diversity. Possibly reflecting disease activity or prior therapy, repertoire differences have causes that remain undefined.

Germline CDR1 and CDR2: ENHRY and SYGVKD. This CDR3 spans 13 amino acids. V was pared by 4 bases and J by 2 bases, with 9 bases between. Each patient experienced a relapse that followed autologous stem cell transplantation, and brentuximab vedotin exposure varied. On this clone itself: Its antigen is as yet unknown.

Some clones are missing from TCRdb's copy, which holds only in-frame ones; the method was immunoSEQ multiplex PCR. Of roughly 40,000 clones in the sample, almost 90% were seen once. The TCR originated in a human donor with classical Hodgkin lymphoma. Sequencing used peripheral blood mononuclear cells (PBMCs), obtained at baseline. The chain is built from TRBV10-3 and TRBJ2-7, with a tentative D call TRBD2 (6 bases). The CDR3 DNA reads TGTGCCATCAGTGGCGGGGAGCCCTACGAGCAGTACTTC. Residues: CAISGGEPYEQYF.